A single sample is the source of the 5 T cell receptor beta chains below, sequenced in a study of T cells in Graves' hyperthyroidism and ophthalmopathy. TCR beta CDR3 regions were amplified from RNA transcripts. First-round RT-PCR of the TCR CDR3 relied on the HTBI primer set. MiXCR was run by TCRdb on the multiplex PCR reads, yielding one entry per CDR3 protein. Of about 360,000 distinct CDR3 sequences detected, about 12% appear once; the ten largest clones hold 9.2%. The sequencing sample was made of blood. These receptors all stem from a woman in her late teens or twenties with Graves' hyperthyroidism.

This clonotype was seen a few times. The chain links TRBV9 to TRBJ2-3, with TRBD2 matching over 8 bases. The CDR3 loop spans 16 amino acids. Per germline, CDR1 SGDLS and CDR2 YYNGEE. Trimming removed 3 bases from V and 2 bases from J; junction bases left unmatched: 8. The CDR3 sequence is CASSAGLDLNTDTQYF. As DNA, the CDR3 is TGTGCCAGCAGCGCGGGACTAGACCTTAACACAGATACGCAGTATTTT.

The table lists this clonotype with many counts. This chain uses TRBV27 with TRBJ2-1, with TRBD2 as a possible D gene (6 bases). Germline CDR1 and CDR2: MNHEY and SMNVEV (reference sequence). The length of the CDR3 is 15 residues. The germline V and J ends were trimmed by 4 bases and 1 base, with 11 bases remaining between them. CDR3 in amino acids: CASSWAGRSYNEQFF. The CDR3 DNA reads TGTGCCAGCAGTTGGGCGGGAAGATCCTACAATGAGCAGTTCTTC.

This clonotype has just a few counts. Relative to the germline gene, one junction end is altered; a read error may explain this. The CDR3 here is CASSSTRVSYEQHF. DNA for the CDR3: TGTGCCAGCAGTTCAACCAGGGTTTCCTACGAGCAGCACTTC. The chain has TRBV6-1 and TRBJ2-7; weak D call: TRBD1 (5 bases). The CDR3 runs 14 residues. Germline V gene sequence: CDR1 MNHNS, CDR2 SASEGT.

This clonotype has a handful of counts. The chain uses TRBV10-3 and TRBJ2-7; no reliable D call. V lost 5 bases and J 2 bases, leaving 13 bases between the germline ends. Germline V CDR1 and CDR2: ENHRY, SYGVKD. The CDR3 totals 14 residues. In DNA, the CDR3 is TGTGCCATCAGTAAGACCCCCGTCGCCTACGAGCAGTACTTC. Its translation is CAISKTPVAYEQYF.

This clonotype was counted only a few times. The chain employs TRBV19 and TRBJ1-1; D is undetermined. Germline V CDR1 and CDR2: LNHDA, SQIVND (reference sequence). The CDR3 is 15 amino acids. Trimming removed 4 bases at V and 0 bases at J, with 12 bases between. This chain's CDR3 is CASSRAGGMNTEAFF. CDR3 coding DNA: TGTGCCAGTAGTAGAGCAGGTGGAATGAACACTGAAGCTTTCTTT.